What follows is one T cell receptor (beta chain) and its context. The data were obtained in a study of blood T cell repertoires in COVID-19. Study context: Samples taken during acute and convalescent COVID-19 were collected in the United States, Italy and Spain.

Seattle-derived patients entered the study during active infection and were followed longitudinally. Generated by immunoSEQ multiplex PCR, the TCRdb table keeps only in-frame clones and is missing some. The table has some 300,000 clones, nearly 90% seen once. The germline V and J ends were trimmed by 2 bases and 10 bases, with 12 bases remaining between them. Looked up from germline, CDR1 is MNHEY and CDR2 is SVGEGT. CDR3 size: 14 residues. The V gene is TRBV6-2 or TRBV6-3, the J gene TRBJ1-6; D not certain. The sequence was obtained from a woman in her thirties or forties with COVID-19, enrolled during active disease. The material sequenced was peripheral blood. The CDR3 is CASSYGQEWSPLHF. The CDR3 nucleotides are TGTGCCAGCAGTTACGGGCAGGAATGGTCACCCCTCCACTTT.